This entry is about one TCR beta chain. This entry belongs to a study of OX40 agonist ivuxolimab in advanced cancers. About the study: At doses from 0.01 to 10 mg/kg, patients were given intravenous ivuxolimab every 2 weeks. Patients achieving partial responses numbered three: one hepatocellular carcinoma case and two cutaneous melanoma cases.

Sequenced by immunoSEQ multiplex PCR; TCRdb stores in-frame clones only, minus some. The sample carries around 80,000 clones, about four fifths recorded once. Germline CDR1 and CDR2: MDHEN and SYDVKM. Trimming left V 3 bases short and J 6 bases short, with 13 bases between. The CDR3 loop spans 14 amino acids. V and J are TRBV28 and TRBJ2-3; a possible D gene is TRBD1 (5 bases). This receptor was taken from an adult with an advanced solid tumor such as melanoma, head and neck, liver or kidney cancer. Material: CD4+ or CD8+ T cells sorted from blood, obtained in a trial of the OX40 agonist ivuxolimab. The DNA for the CDR3 is TGTGCCAGCAGTTTCTCGACAGTCGGGGATACGCAGTATTTT. This sequence encodes CASSFSTVGDTQYF.